This T cell receptor beta chain stems from a study of long-term antiretroviral therapy in people with HIV. The CDR3 loop spans 12 amino acids. V gave up 0 bases and J gave up 7 bases, with 7 bases separating them. Germline CDR1 SGHNT, CDR2 YYREEE (reference sequence). Per individual, the PBMC samples numbered at least one pre-ART and at least two post-ART. HIV-positive participants all received treatment in the United States. Survey-level resolution applied to immunoSEQ assay v3.0. Only in-frame clones appear in the TCRdb table, and some are missing; sequencing was by immunoSEQ multiplex PCR. The table lists over 30,000 clones, roughly four fifths of them singletons. Study outcomes and limitations: Clones that had undergone expansion before ART prevailed in the repertoire throughout all time points.

Concerning this clone: Its antigen is currently unknown.

This chain connects TRBV5-4 to TRBJ1-2; D is unclear. The source is a man in his late teens or twenties with HIV. Material: unsorted PBMCs, obtained 0.6 years after starting antiretroviral therapy. The CDR3 DNA sequence: TGTGCCAGCAGCTTGGGGGGATTTGGCTACACCTTC. Translation: CASSLGGFGYTF.